This T cell receptor (beta chain) was sequenced during a study of T cell changes during pregnancy in multiple sclerosis (dated by TCRdb to the late 2010s). The study in broad terms: In women with multiple sclerosis, the researchers looked at how the T cell repertoire shifted as pregnancy progressed.

From the germline V gene, CDR1 is SNHLY and CDR2 is FYNNEI. The germline V end is reduced by 6 bases and the J end by 5 bases; junction bases left unmatched: 4. The CDR3 runs 14 residues from the cysteine to the phenylalanine. The retained sequence is limited to the CDR3, 42 bases, with the frame set at the first base. This clone was seen a few times. The antigen this receptor binds is unknown. No much larger clonotype is one base removed from it; base qualities were not supplied. To prepare the library, the immunoSEQ multiplex PCR assay was applied. In its TCRdb copy, this immuneACCESS table keeps in-frame sequences only and misses some clones. Where compared with another copy, unresolved V genes explain less than half of these, and the others have no known cause. Here the sample has approximately 50,000 clones; over 90% occur a single time. The ten biggest clones cover roughly 0.66% of the sample.

The clonotype originates from a female donor in good health, enrolled as a control in a pregnancy study. Recombination connected TRBV2 to TRBJ2-2; 9 bases in the junction line up with TRBD1. The sequences come from CD4+ T cells from peripheral blood mononuclear cells, collected after pregnancy. The encoded CDR3 is CASSRQGGTGELFF. The sequence in DNA is TGTGCCAGCAGCCGACAGGGGGGGACCGGGGAGCTGTTTTTT.